This T cell receptor (beta chain) is drawn from a study of T-cell memory formation after mild COVID-19. For this clonotype: Its target is not known.

TCRdb re-analysed the 5' RACE reads in MiXCR, keeping a single row per CDR3 protein. The table has 150,000 to 200,000 distinct CDR3 sequences, around a third seen once. The study, taken as a whole, reports: CD8+ contracting clones occupied EMRA, while CD4+ ones occupied mainly CM and EM.

V lost 7 bases and J lost 5, with 24 bases in between. Germline lookup yields CDR1 GTSNPN and CDR2 SVGIG (reference sequence). This CDR3 comprises 16 residues. The chain recombines TRBV30 with TRBJ2-1, with a weak D call TRBD2 (5 bases). The origin of this receptor is an adult woman who had mild COVID-19 (a few samples of this study predate the infection). Cell type and time point are not known. Source material: PBMCs or a T cell subset sorted from them (not recorded which). CDR3 DNA: TGTGCCTTTACAGATTTCAAGAGGGTAGGGAACAATGAGCAGTTCTTC. Its translation: CAFTDFKRVGNNEQFF.